This T cell receptor (beta chain) emerged from a study of regulatory T cells in long-lasting Graves disease (dated by TCRdb to the early 2020s). In the study overall: Antithyroid drugs had been taken for less than 3 months by newly diagnosed Graves' disease patients. A total of 35 or so samples were covered by TCR sequencing, comprising roughly 13 persistent and 20 newly diagnosed Graves' disease patients. The study was conducted in China and was registered as a clinical trial. Peripheral blood TCR sequencing and RNA sequencing compared persistent Graves' disease patients with newly diagnosed Graves' disease patients. Points the paper makes about the study in general: Because the primary lesion, thyroid tissue, could not be accessed, the study looked at peripheral blood alone. Sequencing and analysis were restricted to the TCR beta chain. TRBV28, TRBJ1-2 and TRBJ2-5 were preferentially used in persistent disease, while TRBV20-1 and TRBJ2-1 were favored in newly diagnosed disease. Compared with newly diagnosed patients, patients with persistent Graves' disease had lower TCR Shannon entropy and fewer highly expanded clones, which suggests clonal expansion. A larger number of public clonotypes was shared among persistent patients (fewer than 3,000) than among newly diagnosed patients (approximately 1,000). As a limitation, the authors acknowledged that the small sample size may reduce accuracy.

This clonotype occurred many times. Its antigen is unknown. No base qualities exist here, and no much larger clone lies one base off it. The CDR3 covers 16 residues, taking in both the cysteine and the phenylalanine. Only CDR3 DNA is held: 48 bases, read in frame from base 1. The V end gives up 6 bases and the J end 3 bases, leaving 13 bases in the junction not matched to a gene. Library construction relied on multiplex PCR. Sequencing relied on an Illumina HiSeq 4000. iRepertoire HTBI primers and Arm-PCR amplification of CDR3 regions were used to construct TCR beta libraries. Gel purification was performed on PCR products prior to sequencing. The study's own analysis went as follows. Gene usage analysis of CDR3 amino acid clonotypes relied on the 60 to 65 TRBV and over 13 TRBJ segments identified across samples. COPE and FqMerger were used to merge filtered high-quality paired reads into contigs. Contigs were aligned with BLAST to IMGT TRBV, TRBD and TRBJ reference genes, and CDR3 was defined per IMGT. Any clonotype with a frequency above 0.1% was classified as a highly expanded clone. Shannon entropy served as the measure of repertoire diversity, while the Gini coefficient captured V-J evenness. Public clonotypes were defined as clonotypes shared by more than one individual. TCRdb reworked the public reads: Q25 trimming with fastp, MiXCR clone assembly, productive beta chains retained. For every CDR3 protein sequence, its rows merge into one entry that carries the most common genes and DNA. In this record, the V and J calls reflect TCRdb's handling and not the investigators' own analysis. A total of about 540,000 distinct CDR3 sequences appear in this sample, about 13% of them only once. Roughly a tenth of the sample is held by the ten biggest clonotypes.

In the paper's terms, the time point label means: newly diagnosed GD, antithyroid drugs for less than 3 months. For both TCR sequencing and RNA sequencing, RNA was extracted from PBMCs using TRIzol. The diagnosis of Graves' disease followed American Thyroid Association guidelines. Patients for the study were recruited at an endocrinology department in Xi'an, China. Each patient gave about 9.1 milliliters of peripheral blood, collected in an EDTA anticoagulant tube. Ficoll Paque Plus density gradient separation was used to isolate PBMCs, and no further T cell sorting was performed. An Agilent 2100 Bioanalyzer and agarose gel were used to check RNA quality, while a NanoDrop 2000 measured RNA concentration. These data were also filed under a second study, of T cells in Graves' hyperthyroidism and ophthalmopathy. Taken from the second paper: A patient counted as having stable Graves' hyperthyroidism if no progression to ophthalmopathy occurred over 18 months of follow-up. Hyperthyroidism patients were aged 18 to 65 years and newly diagnosed, with disease duration of less than 2 months. Exclusion was applied to patients with uncontrolled infections, other autoimmune diseases, pregnancy or lactation. Diagnoses relied on clinical symptoms, serum thyroxine and TRAb, thyroid ultrasound and orbital computed tomography. The first round of RT-PCR for the TCR CDR3 was performed with the HTBI primer set and the Qiagen OneStep RT-PCR kit. Blood samples also contained most of the expanded thyroid clonotypes (frequency above 0.001), which suggests that blood repertoires may reflect thyroid immune responses. In cross-validation, a model built on a 13 V-J signature told ophthalmopathy apart from stable hyperthyroidism with less than 90% sensitivity and around 81% specificity, and in testing the same model reached 80%/75%. In validation, the model predicted progression to ophthalmopathy with 65% to 71% sensitivity and approximately 72% specificity, a median of roughly seven months before onset. To identify TCR V-J signatures that set the groups apart, the researchers used a discovery cohort of about a hundred patients, made up of 40 to 45 with Graves' ophthalmopathy and about 60 with stable Graves' hyperthyroidism. An independent validation cohort of around 19 hyperthyroidism patients and 17 patients who later progressed to ophthalmopathy tested prospective prediction of ophthalmopathy. The 100 discovery patients were randomly split 7:3 into training and test sets. Thyroid tissue and blood T-cell repertoires from several Graves' hyperthyroidism patients were also compared in the study. After sampling, hyperthyroidism patients received methimazole starting at 30 mg daily, and ophthalmopathy patients received high-dose intravenous methylprednisolone. A second multiplex PCR round built the libraries, followed by size selection and purification. The libraries were sequenced on an Illumina HiSeq2000 using paired-end 100 bp reads. SOAPnuke was used to process the raw data, throwing out any read that contained adapters or uncalled bases, had a mean Phred below 15, or lacked an exact constant-primer or identifier match. High-quality paired reads were merged with COPE v1.2.5, and unique nucleotide sequences were defined as clonotypes. MiTCR v1.1 was used to align clonotypes to the IMGT TRBV, TRBD and TRBJ reference segments. Analysis was restricted to V-J combinations with a frequency above 0.0001, which covered 99.2% of repertoires. A TCS score was defined as the ratio between F50 (clonal expansion) and ExV (chaos), using BLOSUM62-based TCRdist between CDR3 peptides within each V-J. Welch's t-statistics and random forest reduced roughly 500 V-J features to around 14, which were used in a naive Bayes classifier (R e1071). No statistical method was used to fix the sample size in advance, and group allocation was not hidden from the investigators. According to the paper, TCR Vbeta CDR3 sequencing was carried out on 135 peripheral blood samples, which came from around 43 ophthalmopathy, about 75 hyperthyroidism and roughly 17 progressor patients.

The sequence links TRBV12-3 or TRBV12-4 to TRBJ2-7, with 8 middle bases fitting TRBD1. This material consisted of peripheral blood mononuclear cells (PBMCs), taken at new diagnosis, from a patient treated with antithyroid drugs. The receptor was isolated from a man under 40 with Graves disease. Donor details come from another sample of the same person, matched by shared clones. The sequenced DNA: TGTGCCAGCAGCTCCAGCTCCAGGGGGCGCCGCTACGAGCAGTACTTC. Its protein product is CASSSSSRGRRYEQYF.